A selection of T cell receptor beta chains follows, all from one sample in a study of T cell repertoires in cytomegalovirus infection. These TCRs' antigens remain unknown. TCRdb reanalysed the reads using MiXCR and keeps one entry per CDR3 protein. The sample includes 380,000 or so distinct CDR3 sequences, about 35% seen only once; the top ten take roughly 13%. This specimen was cultured PBMCs, taken from culture after CMV antigen stimulation. The receptors shown here come from a human donor in good health (CMV status not recorded). Some clones in this sample may be carry-over from other donors' samples. Both conserved end residues are part of each CDR3. D genes are given only for firm matches. The size entry is marked missing in some rows and otherwise reads once, few, many or a size class.

j_call d_call clone_size cdr3_length v_call cdr3_aa cdr3_nt
TRBJ2-3 TRBD1 . 16 TRBV25-1 CASSTRGTGTTDTQYF TGTGCCAGCAGTACCCGCGGGACAGGGACCACAGATACGCAGTATTTT
TRBJ1-1 . few 12 TRBV20-1 CSASRRDTEAFF TGCAGTGCTAGTCGACGGGACACTGAAGCTTTCTTT
TRBJ2-7 TRBD2 . 13 TRBV6-2/TRBV6-3 CASSWTSLYEQYF TGTGCCAGCAGCTGGACTAGCCTCTACGAGCAGTACTTC
TRBJ1-4 TRBD1 many 16 TRBV14 CASSRTGGATNEKLFF TGTGCCAGCAGCCGGACAGGGGGCGCAACTAATGAAAAACTGTTTTTT
TRBJ2-3 . few 15 TRBV7-8 CASSLATRPTDTQYF TGTGCCAGCAGCTTAGCGACCCGACCCACAGATACGCAGTATTTT
TRBJ1-2 TRBD1 once 12 TRBV20-1 CSGTGTNYGYTF TGCAGTGGGACAGGAACAAACTATGGCTACACCTTC
TRBJ1-1 TRBD1 . 15 TRBV12-3/TRBV12-4 CASRTRDRGVTEAFF TGTGCCAGCAGAACCCGGGACAGGGGGGTCACTGAAGCTTTCTTT
TRBJ1-1 . . 14 TRBV12-3/TRBV12-4 CASSLQGQGTEAFF TGTGCCAGCAGTTTACAGGGGCAGGGGACTGAAGCTTTCTTT
TRBJ2-5 . . 14 TRBV9 CASSVSGSLVTQYF TGTGCCAGCAGCGTGTCGGGGAGCTTGGTGACCCAGTACTTC
TRBJ2-1 TRBD1 . 12 TRBV27 CASSLRGQGTFF TGTGCCAGCAGTTTAAGAGGACAGGGTACGTTCTTC
TRBJ2-2 TRBD2 . 16 TRBV15 CATSTRSGIYTGELFF TGTGCCACCAGCACCCGTAGCGGGATCTACACCGGGGAGCTGTTTTTT
TRBJ2-1 TRBD2 once 15 TRBV5-1 CASSPTSGGSNEQFF TGCGCCAGCAGCCCTACTAGCGGGGGCTCCAATGAGCAGTTCTTC
TRBJ2-5 . many 16 TRBV19 CASSIGRTTALETQYF TGTGCCAGTAGTATAGGTCGGACTACCGCTCTCGAGACCCAGTACTTC
TRBJ1-6 TRBD1 few 15 TRBV7-9 CASSLEGTGNSPLHF TGTGCCAGCAGCCTAGAAGGGACAGGCAATTCACCCCTCCACTTT
TRBJ1-4 TRBD1 few 15 TRBV4-1 CASSQEQGAYEKLFF TGCGCCAGCAGCCAAGAGCAGGGGGCATATGAAAAACTGTTTTTT
TRBJ2-1 TRBD2 few 19 TRBV7-3 CASSLGVPRLAGGRNEQFF TGTGCCAGCAGCTTGGGGGTCCCGCGACTAGCGGGAGGTCGCAATGAGCAGTTCTTC
TRBJ1-1 TRBD1 once 13 TRBV10-3 CAIRDRVNTEAFF TGTGCCATTAGGGACAGGGTTAACACTGAAGCTTTCTTT
TRBJ2-1 TRBD1 many 16 TRBV7-2 CASSLGRGQGYNEQFF TGTGCCAGCAGCTTAGGGAGGGGACAGGGATATAATGAGCAGTTCTTC
TRBJ2-1 . . 16 TRBV4-1 CASSHRTGGDYNEQFF TGCGCCAGCAGCCATAGGACAGGAGGGGACTACAATGAGCAGTTCTTC
TRBJ2-3 . few 16 TRBV7-3 CASSLRVSGNTDTQYF TGTGCCAGCAGCTTACGGGTTAGCGGCAACACAGATACGCAGTATTTT
TRBJ1-1 . . 16 TRBV11-1 CASSLGAALPNTEAFF TGTGCCAGCAGCTTAGGGGCGGCTTTACCGAACACTGAAGCTTTCTTT